One and the same sample provided the 12 T cell receptor beta chains below, sequenced in a study of identical twins. TCRdb itself ran the 5' RACE reads through MiXCR, one entry per CDR3 protein. The sample shows 470,000 or so distinct CDR3 sequences, more than 20% of them seen only once. In addition, the sample was reused for a study of T cells expressing NK-cell markers.

The sample consisted of CD4+ T cells sorted from blood. The receptor source for this set is a woman aged 18-35 years in good health.

The chain employs TRBV10-2 and TRBJ2-3; no definite D call. From germline, CDR1 is WSHSY and CDR2 SAAADI. V shed 6 bases and J shed 5 bases, with 15 bases lying between them. CDR3 length: 14 residues. The CDR3 protein is CASSRTLSLDTQYF. The CDR3 bases are TGCGCCAGCAGCAGGACGCTTTCCCTAGATACGCAGTATTTT.

The genes are TRBV6-1 and TRBJ2-3; D unresolved. V lost 6 bases to trimming and J lost 7 bases, with 20 bases between them. The CDR3 is made up of 15 amino acids. CDR1 is MNHNS, CDR2 SASEGT, per germline. The CDR3 DNA follows: TGTGCCAGCAGCCCTTTGCTTGGCGTCGGAAATACGCAGTATTTT. Translation gives CASSPLLGVGNTQYF.

This clonotype was seen only a few times. For the CDR3, the DNA is TGTGCCAGCAGTGCGCGACTAGCGGGGGAACAAGAGACCCAGTACTTC. It encodes CASSARLAGEQETQYF. The V and J genes are TRBV6-1 and TRBJ2-5; 12 nucleotides line up with TRBD2. CDR1 is MNHNS and CDR2 is SASEGT in the germline V gene. The CDR3 has 16 residues. V was clipped by 4 bases and J by 2 bases; unmatched bases: 5.

The CDR3 DNA reads TGTGCCAGCTCCTCCGGAGGGAGTGGGGCAGATACGCAGTATTTT. Its translation: CASSSGGSGADTQYF. V gene TRBV28 combines with J gene TRBJ2-3, with D tentatively TRBD2 (6 bases). V shed 8 bases and J shed 4 bases, with 19 bases lying between them. Germline-derived CDR1 and CDR2 are MDHEN and SYDVKM. This CDR3 comprises 15 residues.

This clonotype turned up a few times. The rearrangement joins TRBV7-9 to TRBJ2-7, with D perhaps matching TRBD1 (5 bases). CDR1 is SEHNR and CDR2 is FQNEAQ in the germline V gene (reference sequence). Trimming left V 5 bases short and J 6 bases short, with 11 bases between. This CDR3 has 12 residues. CDR3 sequence (DNA): TGTGCCAGCAGCCCCGACAGTAGCGAGCAGTACTTC. It specifies CASSPDSSEQYF.

The chain has TRBV20-1 and TRBJ2-7; D might be TRBD1 (5 bases). CDR3 length: 15 residues. V shed 5 bases and J shed 0 bases, with 17 bases lying between them. Germline CDR1 reads DFQATT; CDR2 reads SNEGSKA (reference sequence). CDR3 sequence (DNA): TGCAGTGCTGCCCGACAGCGCCTTACCTCCTACGAGCAGTACTTC. Its protein product is CSAARQRLTSYEQYF.

The chain couples TRBV2 to TRBJ2-6; D may be TRBD2 (5 bases). The V and J ends lost 1 base and 11 bases respectively, with 15 bases between them. This CDR3 comprises 15 residues. Germline V CDR1 and CDR2: SNHLY, FYNNEI. CDR3 in amino acids: CASSEVISGYDVLTF. Written as DNA, the CDR3 is TGTGCCAGCAGTGAAGTGATCAGCGGTTACGACGTCCTGACTTTC.

This clonotype turned up a few times. The chain joins TRBV4-1 to TRBJ2-1, with D possibly matching TRBD2 (6 bases). V lost 8 bases, J lost 6 bases, and 17 bases lay in between. The CDR3 covers 14 residues. Germline lookup yields CDR1 MGHRA and CDR2 YSYEKL. The CDR3 sequence: CASGRDFLFNEQFF. CDR3 coding DNA: TGCGCCAGCGGACGGGACTTCCTTTTCAATGAGCAGTTCTTC.

The gene calls are TRBV5-1 and TRBJ2-2, with D possibly called TRBD1 or TRBD2 (5 bases each). The CDR3 spans 15 residues. Per the germline V gene, CDR1 is SGHRS and CDR2 is YFSETQ. V lost 4 bases and J lost 3, with 13 bases in between. DNA for the CDR3: TGCGCCAGCAGCACCCTGGGGGTGGACACCGGGGAGCTGTTTTTT. Protein: CASSTLGVDTGELFF.

This clonotype was recorded many times. This chain joins TRBV18 and TRBJ2-7, with 7 nucleotides matching TRBD1. The J segment lost 0 bases and the V segment lost 3 bases, leaving 5 bases of the junction unmatched. CDR3 length equals 15 residues. Germline values: CDR1 KGHSH, CDR2 LQKENI. The CDR3 DNA sequence: TGTGCCAGCTCACCGACAGGGTACTTCTCCTACGAGCAGTACTTC. Protein sequence: CASSPTGYFSYEQYF.

The chain is built from TRBV9 and TRBJ2-3; D is ambiguous. The CDR3 runs 15 residues. In germline, CDR1 is SGDLS, CDR2 YYNGEE. The V end was cut by 4 bases, the J end by 2 bases, with 14 bases between. The chain's CDR3 is CASSTHTRITDTQYF. As DNA, the CDR3 is TGTGCCAGCAGCACCCACACGCGGATCACAGATACGCAGTATTTT.

This chain connects TRBV12-3 or TRBV12-4 to TRBJ1-3; D unresolved. The V end lost 8 bases, the J end lost 4 bases, and 12 bases lay between the germline ends. This CDR3 comprises 13 residues. CDR3 region: CASLWGAGNTIYF. As DNA, the CDR3 is TGTGCCAGCCTTTGGGGAGCGGGAAACACCATATATTTT.